This T cell receptor (beta chain) was observed in a study of blood T cell repertoires in COVID-19. The CDR3 consists of 16 residues. V was trimmed by 2 bases and J by 1 base, leaving 12 bases between them. Germline-derived CDR1 and CDR2 are SGHVS and FQNEAQ. Produced via immunoSEQ multiplex PCR; TCRdb's table is partial and in-frame only. The profile covers 470,000 or so clones, with 80% to 90% appearing a single time and 3% to 3.5% taken by the ten largest. Sample: peripheral blood. The chain employs TRBV7-8 and TRBJ2-1, with a tentative D call TRBD2 (5 bases). The TCR originated in a human donor in a cohort sampled during active COVID-19. CDR3 nucleotide sequence: TGTGCCAGCAGCTTATTCTCTGGAGGATCCTACAATGAGCAGTTCTTC. Protein sequence: CASSLFSGGSYNEQFF.